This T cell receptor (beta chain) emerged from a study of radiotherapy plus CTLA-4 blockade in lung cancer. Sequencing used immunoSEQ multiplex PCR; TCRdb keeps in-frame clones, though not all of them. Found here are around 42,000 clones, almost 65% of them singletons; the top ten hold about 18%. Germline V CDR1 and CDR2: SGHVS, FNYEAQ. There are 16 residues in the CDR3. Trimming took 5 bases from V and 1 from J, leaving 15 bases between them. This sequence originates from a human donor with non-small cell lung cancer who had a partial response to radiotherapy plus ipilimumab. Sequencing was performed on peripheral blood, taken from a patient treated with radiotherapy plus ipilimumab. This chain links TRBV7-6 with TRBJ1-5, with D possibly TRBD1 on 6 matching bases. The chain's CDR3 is CASSAGTLGSNQPQHF. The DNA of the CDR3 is TGTGCCAGCAGCGCCGGGACATTGGGAAGCAATCAGCCCCAGCATTTT. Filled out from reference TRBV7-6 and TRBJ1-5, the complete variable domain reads GAGVSQSPRYKVTKRGQDVALRCDPISGHVSLYWYRQALGQGPEFLTYFNYEAQQDKSGLPNDRFSAERPEGSISTLTIQRTEQRDSAMYRCASSAGTLGSNQPQHFGDGTRLSIL.